The clone carrying this TCR beta chain was detected once. The data originate from a study of blood T cell repertoires in COVID-19. Study information: PBMCs, B-cell-depleted T cells, or T cells were the source of the cDNA or gDNA that made up the material.

Using immunoSEQ multiplex PCR, the repertoire was profiled, and TCRdb retains in-frame clones only, with some absent. The sample yields over 90,000 clones, approximately 78% seen once. This CDR3 has 16 residues. The V gene's germline CDR1 is SGHKS and CDR2 YYEKEE (reference sequence). V gave up 0 bases and J gave up 1 base; unmatched junction bases: 3. This clonotype was obtained from a man aged 50 to 60 with active or convalescent COVID-19. The rearrangement links TRBV5-5 to TRBJ2-5, with TRBD2 identical over 10 bases. Sequencing used peripheral blood. CDR3 DNA: TGTGCCAGCAGCTTGGCGCTAGCGGGGGCCCAAGAGACCCAGTACTTC. It specifies CASSLALAGAQETQYF.